The clone carrying this TCR beta chain was recorded a few times. Its antigen remains unidentified. CD4+ T cells that had been cultured provided DNA sequenced with the Oncomine TCR Beta short-read assay. Via MiXCR, TCRdb re-called the PCR reads, giving one row per CDR3 protein. Among roughly 7,400 distinct CDR3 sequences listed, 35% were seen once. Germline trimming cut 7 bases from V and 0 bases from J; bases unmatched to any gene: 13. This CDR3 is 18 amino acids long. The germline V gene encodes CDR1 SGHVS and CDR2 FQNEAQ. The sample comes from a study of vaccination and CD4 T cells after COVID-19. The treatment was: roughly 10-day PBMC culture with coronavirus spike peptide pools or control peptides (ViraFEST assay). Unexposed donor CD4+ T cells predated the COVID-19 pandemic, collected 2011-2018. Negative-selection isolation of CD4+ T cells was performed after more than 8 days of culture.

Sequencing was carried out using CD4+ T cells from blood, cultured in vitro. The chain combines TRBV7-8 with TRBJ2-3, with 10 nucleotides matching TRBD2. The clonotype was recovered from a human donor in good health. The CDR3 region is CASIPSGGDTFSTDTQYF. CDR3 sequence (DNA): TGTGCCAGCATCCCTAGCGGGGGTGATACTTTTAGCACAGATACGCAGTATTTT.